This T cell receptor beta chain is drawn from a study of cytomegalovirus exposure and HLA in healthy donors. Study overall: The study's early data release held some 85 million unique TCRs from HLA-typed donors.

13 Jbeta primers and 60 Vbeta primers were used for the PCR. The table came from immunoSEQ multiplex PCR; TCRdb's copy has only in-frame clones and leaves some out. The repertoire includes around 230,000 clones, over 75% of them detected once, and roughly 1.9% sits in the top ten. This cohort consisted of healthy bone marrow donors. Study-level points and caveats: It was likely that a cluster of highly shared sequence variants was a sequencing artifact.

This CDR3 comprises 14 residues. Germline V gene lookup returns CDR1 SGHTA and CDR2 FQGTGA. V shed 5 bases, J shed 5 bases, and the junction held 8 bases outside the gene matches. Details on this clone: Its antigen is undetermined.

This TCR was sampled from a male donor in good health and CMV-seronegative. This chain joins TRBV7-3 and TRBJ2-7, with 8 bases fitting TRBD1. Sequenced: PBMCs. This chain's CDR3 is CASSQTGVGHEQYF. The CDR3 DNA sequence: TGTGCCAGCAGCCAGACAGGGGTTGGTCACGAGCAGTACTTC.